The source of this TCR beta chain is a study of regulatory T cells in long-lasting Graves disease. Documented time point: newly diagnosed GD, antithyroid drugs for less than 3 months. From PBMCs, RNA was extracted and then used to make the TCR library. According to the study, TCR beta libraries were built with iRepertoire HTBI primers and CDR3-region Arm-PCR. TCRdb re-analysed the multiplex PCR reads in MiXCR, keeping a single row per CDR3 protein. The table includes 450,000 to 700,000 distinct CDR3 sequences, roughly 14% detected once. CDR1 is SGHTS and CDR2 is YDEGEE in the germline V gene. The CDR3 has 15 residues. On this clonotype itself: The junction differs from germline at one of its ends, possibly a read error.

The same sample was also used in a study of T cells in Graves' hyperthyroidism and ophthalmopathy.

The chain couples TRBV5-8 to TRBJ2-7; 9 nucleotides line up with TRBD2. This receptor was taken from a man aged 25-45 years with Graves disease. Sequenced here: peripheral blood mononuclear cells (PBMCs), sampled at new diagnosis, from a patient treated with antithyroid drugs. CDR3 amino acids: CGSSLELAGYNEQYF. The CDR3 nucleotides read TGTGGCAGCAGCTTGGAACTAGCGGGCTACAACGAGCAGTACTTC.